The sequence of this T cell receptor (beta chain) was determined in a study of blood T cell repertoires in COVID-19. Study summary: Researchers got acute and convalescent COVID-19 samples from the United States, Italy and Spain. The analysed material was cDNA or gDNA that came from T cells, B-cell-depleted T cells, or PBMCs.

Recruits, aged roughly 18 to 95 years, lived in 20 to 30 US areas. Clinical history as reported by participants underpinned cohort assignment. Clones were sequenced by immunoSEQ multiplex PCR, and TCRdb holds only the in-frame ones, with some missing. Of about 210,000 clones listed, around 87% are singletons. There are 13 residues in the CDR3. With 5 bases removed from V and 5 bases from J, the gap between germline ends came to 10 bases. Germline CDR1 SGHTA, CDR2 FQGTGA. This chain joins TRBV7-3 and TRBJ1-5; D gene ambiguous. The TCR was taken from a man in his thirties or forties in a cohort exposed to, infected with or recovered from COVID-19 (not recorded which). The sample consisted of PBMCs or T cells enriched from blood (not recorded which). This chain's CDR3 is CASSPDGDQPQHF. For the CDR3, the DNA is TGTGCCAGCAGCCCGGACGGGGATCAGCCCCAGCATTTT.